Listed here are 19 T cell receptor beta chains from one sample, sequenced in a study of cytomegalovirus exposure and HLA in healthy donors. The primer mix had 60 Vbeta and 13 Jbeta primers. Assay: immunoSEQ multiplex PCR; the TCRdb copy retains only in-frame clones and omits some. The sample contains roughly 88,000 clones, less than 85% of which appear only once. What was sequenced was PBMCs. The receptors come from a man aged 25 to 45 in good health and CMV-seropositive.

V is TRBV2 and J is TRBJ1-1; a possible D gene is TRBD1 (5 bases). The CDR3 has 13 residues. Germline CDR1 is SNHLY and CDR2 is FYNNEI. Trimming took off 3 bases at V and 1 base at J, with 6 bases between the two ends. CDR3 in amino acids: CASSDRANTEAFF. CDR3 bases: TGTGCCAGCAGTGACAGGGCGAACACTGAAGCTTTCTTT.

J is TRBJ1-1 and V is TRBV11-3; TRBD1 aligns across 8 bases. CDR1 is SGHNT, CDR2 YENEEA, per germline. V trimming: 2 bases; J trimming: 8 bases; junction bases outside the gene matches: 1. CDR3 length: 12 amino acids. CDR3 sequence (DNA): TGTGCCAGCAGCTTAAACAGGGGGGAAGCTTTCTTT. Amino acids: CASSLNRGEAFF.

The chain recombines TRBV4-2 with TRBJ2-1; tentatively, D is TRBD1 (5 bases). V shed 0 bases and J shed 5 bases, with 11 bases lying between them. The length of the CDR3 is 15 residues. CDR1 is LGHNA, CDR2 YNFKEQ, per germline. CDR3 amino acids: CASSQDARAHNEQFF. The CDR3 DNA sequence: TGTGCCAGCAGCCAAGATGCCAGGGCACACAATGAGCAGTTCTTC.

This clone was seen a handful of times. This sequence joins TRBV4-3 and TRBJ2-5, with D unclear. Trimming removed 1 base at V and 3 bases at J, with 18 bases between. CDR3 length: 17 amino acids. Looked up from germline, CDR1 is LGHNA and CDR2 is YSLEER. In DNA, the CDR3 is TGCGCCAGCAGCCAAGGGGCCCACGGAAGCACGGAAGAGACCCAGTACTTC. It codes for CASSQGAHGSTEETQYF.

V usage is TRBV25-1 and J usage is TRBJ1-5; TRBD1 aligns across 10 bases. The germline gives CDR1 MGHDK, CDR2 SYGVNS. The CDR3 sequence is 15 residues long. J gave up 5 bases and V 1 base, and 2 bases lay outside the gene matches. For the CDR3, the DNA is TGTGCCAGCAGTGAATCCGGGACAGGGGATCAGCCCCAGCATTTT. Amino acid sequence: CASSESGTGDQPQHF. Full variable domain (outside the CDR3, taken from reference TRBV25-1 and TRBJ1-5): EADIYQTPRYLVIGTGKKITLECSQTMGHDKMYWYQQDPGMELHLIHYSYGVNSTEKGDLSSESTVSRIRTEHFPLTLESARPSHTSQYLCASSESGTGDQPQHFGDGTRLSIL.

The CDR3 DNA reads TGTGCCAGCAGCGTAGTGGGGACAGGGGAAGAGACCCAGTACTTC. It specifies CASSVVGTGEETQYF. V is TRBV9 and J is TRBJ2-5; 10 positions agree with TRBD1. Germline loops: CDR1 SGDLS, CDR2 YYNGEE. The CDR3 runs 15 residues. V was clipped by 0 bases and J by 3 bases; unmatched bases: 2. Combining the CDR3 with reference TRBV9 and TRBJ2-5 gives the whole variable domain DSGVTQTPKHLITATGQRVTLRCSPRSGDLSVYWYQQSLDQGLQFLIQYYNGEERAKGNILERFSAQQFPDLHSELNLSSLELGDSALYFCASSVVGTGEETQYFGPGTRLLVL.

The chain employs TRBV11-2 and TRBJ1-1; 9 nucleotides align to TRBD1. J gave up 4 bases and V 5 bases, and 8 bases lay outside the gene matches. CDR1 SGHAT and CDR2 FQNNGV come from the germline V gene. This CDR3 is 15 amino acids long. The CDR3 is CASSPPGTGTTEAFF. CDR3 DNA: TGTGCCAGCAGCCCCCCCGGGACAGGGACCACTGAAGCTTTCTTT.

In its sample, this clone is medium-sized. V is TRBV27 and J is TRBJ2-1, with D possibly matching TRBD2 (5 bases). The CDR3 is 15 residues long. The germline V and J ends were trimmed by 0 bases and 4 bases, with 10 bases remaining between them. The V gene's germline CDR1 is MNHEY and CDR2 SMNVEV (reference sequence). For the CDR3, the DNA is TGTGCCAGCAGTTTATCGAGGGCAGATTACAATGAGCAGTTCTTC. Translated, it gives CASSLSRADYNEQFF.

As regards this clone: The junction and the germline gene differ at one end; a read error may be behind it. The CDR3 loop is CSVEVSGTSYGGLFF. CDR3 in DNA: TGCAGCGTTGAAGTGAGCGGGACTAGCTACGGGGGGCTGTTTTTT. The chain carries TRBV29-1 and TRBJ2-2; 9 bases agree with TRBD2. CDR1 and CDR2 (germline): SQVTM, ANQGSEA. This CDR3 comprises 15 residues.

The rearrangement uses TRBV11-2 and TRBJ2-3; D is undetermined. The V gene lost 1 base and the J gene lost 1 base, with 3 bases spanning the gap. The CDR3 extends over 13 amino acids. Per germline, CDR1 SGHAT and CDR2 FQNNGV. As DNA, the CDR3 is TGTGCCAGCAGCTTAGGAGGCACAGATACGCAGTATTTT. It specifies CASSLGGTDTQYF.

The chain joins TRBV4-1 to TRBJ1-5, with 7 bases lining up with TRBD1. The germline gives CDR1 MGHRA, CDR2 YSYEKL. The trim removed 6 bases at V and 5 bases at J, leaving 7 bases unmatched. This CDR3 is 14 amino acids long. The CDR3 here is CASSHDRDDQPQHF. CDR3 bases: TGCGCCAGCAGTCATGACAGGGACGATCAGCCCCAGCATTTT.

The chain uses TRBV6-1 and TRBJ1-2; D remains unclear. This CDR3 comprises 11 residues. The germline CDR1 and CDR2 sequences are MNHNS and SASEGT. The V and J ends lost 3 bases and 10 bases respectively, with 9 bases between them. In DNA form, the CDR3 reads TGTGCCAGCAGTGACCTGGTAGACTACACCTTC. This gives the protein CASSDLVDYTF.

The J gene is TRBJ1-6, the V gene TRBV30, with D uncertain. This CDR3 is built from 13 residues. Trimming cost V 5 bases and J 8 bases, with 13 bases left between them. Germline values: CDR1 GTSNPN, CDR2 SVGIG (reference sequence). CDR3 nucleotide sequence: TGTGCCTGGGACGCGGGTTCGGATTCACCCCTCCACTTT. It translates to CAWDAGSDSPLHF.

V usage is TRBV5-1 and J usage is TRBJ1-4; no definite D call. The ends were cut back, 4 bases at V and 6 bases at J, with 10 bases in the middle. This CDR3 is built from 13 residues. The germline V gene encodes CDR1 SGHRS and CDR2 YFSETQ. CDR3 bases: TGCGCCAGCAGCCCTGACACGCATGAAAAACTGTTTTTT. Translation: CASSPDTHEKLFF.

Notes on this clone: Mismatch with germline at one junction end may stem from a read error. The same CDR3 also results from other DNA sequences found in this sample. The chain recombines TRBV6-5 with TRBJ2-7; TRBD2 aligns across 15 bases. The CDR3 has 16 amino acids. CDR1 is MNHEY and CDR2 is SVGAGI in the germline V gene. The CDR3 here is CASSWGTSGGTYEQYF. For the CDR3, the DNA is TGTGCCAGCAGTTGGGGGACTAGCGGGGGGACCTACGAGCAGTACTTT.

The rearrangement joins TRBV19 to TRBJ2-5, with 9 nucleotides matching TRBD1. The germline V gene encodes CDR1 LNHDA and CDR2 SQIVND (reference sequence). This CDR3 spans 13 amino acids. V lost 8 bases to trimming and J lost 4 bases; unmatched junction nucleotides: 5. CDR3 nucleotides: TGTGCCAGTGGGGACAGGGATGGAGAGACCCAGTACTTC. Its translation is CASGDRDGETQYF.

The rearrangement joins TRBV7-2 to TRBJ2-7, with 12 bases lining up with TRBD2. After removal of 2 bases from V and 7 bases from J, the junction contained 15 bases not matched to a gene. The CDR3 length is 18 residues. Looked up from germline, CDR1 is SGHTA and CDR2 is FQGNSA. DNA for the CDR3: TGTGCCAGCAGCTTACGCGCGGGGAGACTAGCGGGAGTGGGAGAGCAGTACTTC. This gives the protein CASSLRAGRLAGVGEQYF.

CDR3 region: CASSHQDRATNEKLFF. CDR3 coding DNA: TGCGCCAGCAGCCACCAGGACAGGGCGACTAATGAAAAACTGTTTTTT. V and J are TRBV4-1 and TRBJ1-4, with 8 bases matching TRBD1. The V and J ends lost 3 bases and 2 bases, in that order; junction bases with no gene match: 5. Germline values: CDR1 MGHRA, CDR2 YSYEKL. The CDR3 spans 16 residues.

This clone appeared a single time. V gene TRBV5-1 combines with J gene TRBJ1-2, with D unresolved. CDR1 is SGHRS and CDR2 is YFSETQ in the germline V gene. Trimming removed 3 bases at V and 2 bases at J, with 8 bases between. This CDR3 has 13 residues. The CDR3 is CASSSQMNYGYTF. For the CDR3, the DNA is TGCGCCAGCAGCTCGCAGATGAACTATGGCTACACCTTC.